This T cell receptor beta chain was obtained from a study of blood T cell repertoires in COVID-19. At the level of the study: There were acute and convalescent COVID-19 samples, and they came from the United States, Italy and Spain. Sample material is recorded as cDNA or gDNA derived from T cells, B-cell-depleted T cells, or PBMCs.

In the authors' methods: By means of reference gene primer amplification, nucleated cell counts were estimated. Produced via immunoSEQ multiplex PCR; TCRdb's table is partial and in-frame only. V and J calls and clone size are copied from that table; D and trimming were computed from the DNA. The sample has over 100,000 clones; 85% to 90% are singletons. In this sample, this clone turned up once. This clonotype was obtained from a human donor with acute or convalescent COVID-19. The donor label of this sample is uncertain. Sequencing was carried out using peripheral blood.

The CDR3 region is CASSFNYNEQFF. The CDR3 bases are TGCGCCAGCAGCTTCAATTACAATGAGCAGTTCTTC. V usage is TRBV5-1 and J usage is TRBJ2-1; D uncertain. With 2 bases removed from V and 4 bases from J, the gap between germline ends came to 4 bases. CDR1 is SGHRS and CDR2 is YFSETQ in the germline V gene. The CDR3 contains 12 residues.